This is a list of T cell receptor beta chains from one sample in a study of OX40 agonist ivuxolimab in advanced cancers. Clones were read by immunoSEQ multiplex PCR, and TCRdb kept only the in-frame ones, dropping some. The repertoire holds approximately 130,000 clones, with about nine tenths as singletons. The material was CD4+ or CD8+ T cells sorted from blood, obtained in a trial of the OX40 agonist ivuxolimab. Every receptor here comes from an adult with an advanced solid tumor such as melanoma, head and neck, liver or kidney cancer. Both conserved end residues are trimmed from each CDR3.

V gene: TRBV18
CDR3 length: 15
CDR3 protein: ASSYYWTGSSGNTIY

V gene: TRBV5-1
CDR3 length: 14
CDR3 protein: ASSWGGQPGTDTQY

V gene: TRBV6-5
CDR3 length: 12
CDR3 protein: ASTLGQGIDGYT

V gene: TRBV4-3
CDR3 length: 11
CDR3 protein: ASSQALYEGYT

V gene: TRBV5-4
CDR3 length: 15
CDR3 protein: ASSPGTSGRAYNEQF

V gene: TRBV9
CDR3 length: 12
CDR3 protein: ASSVSSGANVLT

V gene: TRBV6-5
CDR3 length: 12
CDR3 protein: ASSDRQGGEKLF

V gene: TRBV7-3
CDR3 length: 18
CDR3 protein: ASSLTAGREAGEIYNEQF

V gene: TRBV5-1
CDR3 length: 12
CDR3 protein: ASSLGDTNTEAF

V gene: TRBV27
CDR3 length: 11
CDR3 protein: ASSLEPGTEAF

V gene: TRBV14
CDR3 length: 13
CDR3 protein: ASSLGRRRDNEQF

V gene: TRBV28
CDR3 length: 11
CDR3 protein: ASSGTGAYGYT

V gene: TRBV19
CDR3 length: 13
CDR3 protein: ASSSRTGSNQPQH

V gene: TRBV2
CDR3 length: 11
CDR3 protein: ASSTTGASPQH

V gene: TRBV6-5
CDR3 length: 13
CDR3 protein: ASSGASGRYNEQF

V gene: TRBV12-5
CDR3 length: 13
CDR3 protein: ASGLETGTVNGYT

V gene: TRBV6-5
CDR3 length: 13
CDR3 protein: ASTWTANHNSPLH

V gene: TRBV7-2
CDR3 length: 12
CDR3 protein: ASSLGSPTDTQY

V gene: TRBV6-5
CDR3 length: 11
CDR3 protein: ASSYLGGNTIY

V gene: TRBV14
CDR3 length: 11
CDR3 protein: ASSQRLSDEQY

V gene: TRBV19
CDR3 length: 16
CDR3 protein: ASSIDEWGLADTDTQY

V gene: TRBV5-1
CDR3 length: 11
CDR3 protein: ASSGQSSYEQY

V gene: TRBV4-3
CDR3 length: 14
CDR3 protein: ASSQRLDRGSYGYT

V gene: TRBV18
CDR3 length: 11
CDR3 protein: ASSPGEGQPQH

V gene: TRBV5-1
CDR3 length: 11
CDR3 protein: ASSLAGSQPQH

V gene: TRBV10-3
CDR3 length: 11
CDR3 protein: AISGSDTDTQY

V gene: TRBV5-1
CDR3 length: 12
CDR3 protein: ASSLGLDTYEQY

V gene: TRBV11-2
CDR3 length: 12
CDR3 protein: ASRGREGKETQY

V gene: TRBV7-9
CDR3 length: 8
CDR3 protein: ASIDGELF

V gene: TRBV7-2
CDR3 length: 13
CDR3 protein: ASSQPTTANTEAF

V gene: TRBV28
CDR3 length: 13
CDR3 protein: ASSFDPRGNQPQH

V gene: TRBV2
CDR3 length: 12
CDR3 protein: ASSREGQLYGYT

V gene: TRBV7-9
CDR3 length: 13
CDR3 protein: ASSAELTTNENLF

V gene: TRBV5-1
CDR3 length: 13
CDR3 protein: ASSPGGVGNTEAF

V gene: TRBV28
CDR3 length: 11
CDR3 protein: ASSLVDVGGYT

V gene: TRBV7-8
CDR3 length: 13
CDR3 protein: ASTMTSHSNQPQH

V gene: TRBV18
CDR3 length: 13
CDR3 protein: ASSPPGTSMETQY

V gene: TRBV29-1
CDR3 length: 12
CDR3 protein: SVPVAGLGDTQY

V gene: TRBV25-1
CDR3 length: 10
CDR3 protein: ASRAGDRGYT